The rows below give T cell receptor beta chains drawn from one sample of a study of CD4 T cells in relation to SARS-CoV-2 and coronaviruses. The protocol was immunoSEQ multiplex PCR, while the TCRdb copy is restricted to in-frame clones and leaves out a portion. The sample holds 22,000 or so clones, approximately 72% seen once. The antigens for these receptors are not known. The sample consisted of CD4+ T cells from PBMCs, cultured in vitro. The receptors were gathered from a human donor in good health. The CDR3 runs from the conserved cysteine through the conserved F or W. The D gene is left open where the match is weak. Only some rows state a clone size, as once, few, many or a class for expanded clones.

>NA|TRBV29-1|TRBJ1-2|NA
CSVGNNYGYTF
TGCAGCGTTGGTAATAACTATGGCTACACCTTC
>NA|TRBV19|TRBJ2-5|TRBD2
CASSTRTSLETQYF
TGTGCCAGTAGTACTCGGACTAGCCTGGAGACCCAGTACTTC
>NA|TRBV7-2|TRBJ1-5|NA
CASSLATHNQPQHF
TGTGCCAGCAGCTTAGCCACCCACAATCAGCCCCAGCATTTT
>NA|TRBV14|TRBJ1-1|TRBD1
CASRQGGAEAFF
TGTGCCAGCAGGCAGGGGGGGGCTGAAGCTTTCTTT
>NA|TRBV28|TRBJ1-6|NA
CASSLEGNRNSPLHF
TGTGCCAGCAGTTTGGAGGGGAATCGGAATTCACCCCTCCACTTT
>NA|TRBV6-4|TRBJ2-3|TRBD1
CASSTGQGASDTQYF
TGTGCCAGCAGTACCGGACAGGGGGCTTCAGATACGCAGTATTTT
>few|TRBV19|TRBJ2-2|NA
CASSMGGELFF
TGTGCCAGTAGTATGGGCGGGGAGCTGTTTTTT
>NA|TRBV6-5|TRBJ2-7|TRBD1
CASRRQGAREQYF
TGTGCCAGCAGACGACAGGGGGCGCGGGAGCAGTACTTC
>NA|TRBV24-1|TRBJ2-1|NA
CATSGGTKEDNEQFF
TGTGCCACCAGTGGTGGGACAAAGGAAGACAATGAGCAGTTCTTC
>NA|TRBV7-8|TRBJ2-3|TRBD2
CASSLRATSGVTDTQYF
TGTGCCAGCAGCCTAAGAGCCACTAGCGGGGTCACAGATACGCAGTATTTT
>once|TRBV30|TRBJ1-2|NA
CAWVPGPSNYGYTF
TGTGCCTGGGTTCCGGGACCTTCCAACTATGGCTACACCTTC
>NA|TRBV5-4|TRBJ1-5|NA
CASSFDKDQPQHF
TGTGCCAGCAGCTTTGACAAGGATCAGCCCCAGCATTTT
>NA|TRBV5-4|TRBJ2-3|TRBD1
CASSFLDRGIFTDTQYF
TGTGCCAGCAGCTTCCTTGACAGGGGGATATTTACAGATACGCAGTATTTT
>once|TRBV5-6|TRBJ2-4|NA
CASSLVTELAKNIQYF
TGTGCCAGCAGCTTGGTTACAGAATTAGCCAAAAACATTCAGTACTTC
>few|TRBV18|TRBJ2-7|NA
CASSPGGTYEQYF
TGTGCCAGCTCACCTGGCGGAACCTACGAGCAGTACTTC
>NA|TRBV19|TRBJ2-7|NA
CASSNEWNYEQYF
TGTGCCAGTAGTAATGAGTGGAACTACGAGCAGTACTTC
>NA|TRBV18|TRBJ2-7|NA
CASSPPGRTLIEQYF
TGTGCCAGCTCACCACCGGGACGGACTCTCATCGAGCAGTACTTC
>NA|TRBV18|TRBJ1-1|NA
CASSPRTARDTEAFF
TGTGCCAGCTCACCTCGGACAGCTAGGGACACTGAAGCTTTCTTT
>NA|TRBV5-1|TRBJ2-7|TRBD2
CASSFSLAGGEQYF
TGCGCCAGCAGCTTTTCTTTAGCGGGAGGCGAGCAGTACTTC
>NA|TRBV29-1|TRBJ2-3|TRBD2
CSVDTGLAGPRVTDTQYF
TGCAGCGTTGATACGGGACTAGCGGGGCCGAGGGTCACAGATACGCAGTATTTT
>NA|TRBV23-1|TRBJ1-4|TRBD1
CASSQFRGLNEKLFF
TGCGCCAGCAGTCAATTCAGGGGGCTAAATGAAAAACTGTTTTTT
>NA|TRBV14|TRBJ1-6|TRBD1
CASSQWGTEDSPLHF
TGTGCCAGCAGCCAATGGGGGACAGAAGATTCACCCCTCCACTTT
>few|TRBV5-6|TRBJ1-2|NA
CASSLEESYGYTF
TGTGCCAGCAGCTTGGAGGAGAGCTATGGCTACACCTTC
>few|TRBV7-2|TRBJ2-5|NA
CASSPQSNLKTQYF
TGTGCCAGCAGCCCCCAATCGAATTTAAAGACCCAGTACTTC
>NA|TRBV11-2|TRBJ2-7|TRBD2
CASRSPSGSPYEQYF
TGTGCCAGCAGGAGTCCTAGCGGGTCGCCCTACGAGCAGTACTTC
>few|TRBV15|TRBJ1-2|NA
CATSREGISYTF
TGTGCCACCAGCAGAGAGGGGATTAGCTACACCTTC
>few|TRBV6-1|TRBJ2-2|NA
CASSEASENTGELFF
TGTGCCAGCAGTGAAGCGTCAGAGAACACCGGGGAGCTGTTTTTT
>NA|TRBV27|TRBJ2-7|TRBD2
CASSLREGIYEQYF
TGTGCCAGCAGTTTACGGGAGGGGATCTACGAGCAGTACTTC
>NA|TRBV19|TRBJ1-1|NA
CASTENTEAFF
TGTGCCAGTACGGAGAACACTGAAGCTTTCTTT
>few|TRBV5-1|TRBJ2-3|NA
CASSPGGVPSDTQYF
TGCGCCAGCAGCCCTGGCGGCGTCCCATCAGATACGCAGTATTTT
>NA|TRBV5-4|TRBJ2-1|TRBD1
CASSRDRGLHNEQFF
TGTGCCAGCAGCCGGGACAGGGGCCTACACAATGAGCAGTTCTTC
>NA|TRBV3-1/TRBV3-2|TRBJ2-7|NA
CASSPAQVGVGVEQYF
TGTGCCAGCAGCCCTGCCCAGGTGGGAGTCGGAGTCGAGCAGTACTTC
>once|TRBV3-1/TRBV3-2|TRBJ2-1|NA
CASSPSRALNPYNEQFF
TGTGCCAGCAGCCCCAGTAGGGCCCTCAACCCTTACAATGAGCAGTTCTTC
>NA|TRBV5-4|TRBJ2-5|NA
CASSPREVQETQYF
TGTGCCAGCAGCCCCCGCGAGGTTCAAGAGACCCAGTACTTC
>NA|TRBV5-5|TRBJ2-5|TRBD1
CASSGDRGQETQYF
TGTGCCAGCAGCGGGGACAGGGGTCAAGAGACCCAGTACTTC
>NA|TRBV5-1|TRBJ2-1|TRBD2
CASSLSTSGYNEQFF
TGCGCCAGCTCGTTGTCGACTAGCGGATACAATGAGCAGTTCTTC
>NA|TRBV29-1|TRBJ2-5|NA
CSVREETQYF
TGCAGCGTTAGGGAGGAGACCCAGTACTTC
>NA|TRBV19|TRBJ2-1|NA
CASSKTTSREQFF
TGTGCCAGTAGTAAGACTACATCGCGGGAGCAGTTCTTC
>NA|TRBV7-9|TRBJ2-3|TRBD2
CARGGPSRKPDTQYF
TGTGCCAGGGGAGGGCCGTCTCGAAAACCAGATACGCAGTATTTT
>NA|TRBV5-6|TRBJ2-7|NA
CASSNPGYEQYF
TGTGCCAGCAGCAACCCGGGCTACGAGCAGTACTTC